Here is one T cell receptor (beta chain) with its context. The CDR3 consists of 17 residues. V shed 2 bases and J shed 6 bases, with 21 bases lying between them. Looked up from germline, CDR1 is SEHNR and CDR2 is FQNEAQ (reference sequence). TCRdb independently ran MiXCR on the 5' RACE reads; one entry per CDR3 protein. The sample lists 85,000 to 100,000 distinct CDR3 sequences, 8.8% seen once, with roughly 5% in the top ten. The sample comes from a study of CD8 T cells in ankylosing spondylitis. Sequences were obtained from blood, either unsorted or a sorted T cell fraction (not recorded which). V gene TRBV7-9 combines with J gene TRBJ2-3; D possibly corresponds to TRBD2 (6 bases). The source of this sequence is a male donor with ankylosing spondylitis or in good health (not recorded which). CDR3 sequence reads: CASSLTPWDSQDDTQYF. The CDR3 nucleotides are TGTGCCAGCAGCTTAACCCCGTGGGACTCCCAAGACGATACGCAGTATTTT.